These T cell receptor beta chains were read from a single sample in a study of blood T cell repertoires in COVID-19. Clones were sequenced by immunoSEQ multiplex PCR, and TCRdb holds only the in-frame ones, with some missing. The sample holds roughly 300,000 clones; over 75% are singletons and the top ten take approximately 8.8%. The sequencing input was peripheral blood. The origin of the receptors is a young man with active or convalescent COVID-19. CDR3s include the opening cysteine and the closing phenylalanine or tryptophan. Fields, in order: V gene, CDR3 length, D gene, J gene, clone size, CDR3 protein, CDR3 DNA. D genes are given only for firm matches. The listing skips clone size in some rows; elsewhere it reads once, few, many or a size class.

V gene: TRBV7-2
CDR3 length: 16
D gene: TRBD1
J gene: TRBJ1-6
clone size: .
CDR3 protein: CASSSGPGQGNSPLHF
CDR3 DNA: TGTGCCAGCAGTTCCGGACCGGGACAGGGCAATTCACCCCTCCACTTT

V gene: TRBV27
CDR3 length: 14
D gene: TRBD1
J gene: TRBJ1-2
clone size: .
CDR3 protein: CASSRNRGDYGYTF
CDR3 DNA: TGTGCCAGCAGTAGGAACAGGGGAGACTATGGCTACACCTTC

V gene: TRBV7-9
CDR3 length: 13
D gene: .
J gene: TRBJ1-2
clone size: once
CDR3 protein: CASSLGTVGGYTF
CDR3 DNA: TGTGCCAGCAGCTTAGGGACAGTGGGTGGCTACACCTTC

V gene: TRBV7-2
CDR3 length: 13
D gene: TRBD1
J gene: TRBJ2-7
clone size: .
CDR3 protein: CASGYLTGVEQYF
CDR3 DNA: TGTGCCAGCGGCTATCTGACAGGGGTCGAGCAGTACTTC

V gene: TRBV6-1
CDR3 length: 14
D gene: .
J gene: TRBJ1-1
clone size: .
CDR3 protein: CASSDRGLYTEAFF
CDR3 DNA: TGTGCCAGCAGTGACAGGGGTTTGTACACTGAAGCTTTCTTT

V gene: TRBV10-1
CDR3 length: 15
D gene: .
J gene: TRBJ2-7
clone size: .
CDR3 protein: CASSESHVSSYEQYF
CDR3 DNA: TGCGCCAGCAGTGAGTCGCATGTGAGCTCCTACGAGCAGTACTTC

V gene: TRBV7-9
CDR3 length: 12
D gene: .
J gene: TRBJ1-5
clone size: few
CDR3 protein: CASSLTGQPQHF
CDR3 DNA: TGTGCCAGCAGCTTAACAGGTCAGCCCCAGCATTTT

V gene: TRBV20-1
CDR3 length: 11
D gene: .
J gene: TRBJ2-7
clone size: .
CDR3 protein: CSGGRSYEQYF
CDR3 DNA: TGCAGTGGAGGGCGCTCCTACGAGCAGTACTTC

V gene: TRBV11-2
CDR3 length: 14
D gene: .
J gene: TRBJ2-3
clone size: .
CDR3 protein: CASSPGQNTDTQYF
CDR3 DNA: TGTGCCAGCAGCCCTGGACAGAACACAGATACGCAGTATTTT

V gene: TRBV2
CDR3 length: 17
D gene: TRBD2
J gene: TRBJ2-2
clone size: .
CDR3 protein: CASSLLAGGPNTGELFF
CDR3 DNA: TGTGCCAGCAGTTTACTAGCGGGGGGTCCGAACACCGGGGAGCTGTTTTTT

V gene: TRBV9
CDR3 length: 13
D gene: .
J gene: TRBJ2-2
clone size: .
CDR3 protein: CASSVLGSGELFF
CDR3 DNA: TGTGCCAGCAGCGTACTCGGTTCTGGGGAGCTGTTTTTT

V gene: TRBV2
CDR3 length: 14
D gene: .
J gene: TRBJ1-2
clone size: .
CDR3 protein: CASSDNSGGYGYTF
CDR3 DNA: TGTGCCAGCAGTGATAATTCGGGGGGCTATGGCTACACCTTC

V gene: TRBV7-2
CDR3 length: 15
D gene: .
J gene: TRBJ1-5
clone size: once
CDR3 protein: CASSHKGGGNQPQHF
CDR3 DNA: TGTGCCAGCAGCCATAAAGGGGGTGGCAATCAGCCCCAGCATTTT

V gene: TRBV4-2
CDR3 length: 20
D gene: TRBD2
J gene: TRBJ2-3
clone size: once
CDR3 protein: CASSQDYRASSGGSTDTQYF
CDR3 DNA: TGTGCCAGCAGCCAAGATTATAGGGCGTCTAGCGGGGGTAGCACAGATACGCAGTATTTT

V gene: TRBV27
CDR3 length: 15
D gene: .
J gene: TRBJ1-2
clone size: .
CDR3 protein: CASSFGGGANYGYTF
CDR3 DNA: TGTGCCAGCAGTTTTGGGGGGGGAGCTAACTATGGCTACACCTTC

V gene: TRBV6-2/TRBV6-3
CDR3 length: 17
D gene: TRBD2
J gene: TRBJ2-3
clone size: .
CDR3 protein: CASSALRGGPGRDTQYF
CDR3 DNA: TGTGCCAGCAGCGCCCTGCGGGGGGGGCCGGGTAGAGATACGCAGTATTTT

V gene: TRBV12-3/TRBV12-4
CDR3 length: 12
D gene: .
J gene: TRBJ2-5
clone size: .
CDR3 protein: CASSQTTLTQYF
CDR3 DNA: TGTGCCAGCAGCCAGACAACCCTCACCCAGTACTTC

V gene: TRBV9
CDR3 length: 15
D gene: TRBD2
J gene: TRBJ2-5
clone size: .
CDR3 protein: CASTGIGGDQETQYF
CDR3 DNA: TGTGCCAGCACAGGGATCGGGGGGGACCAAGAGACCCAGTACTTC

V gene: TRBV7-8
CDR3 length: 13
D gene: .
J gene: TRBJ1-1
clone size: once
CDR3 protein: CASSFSGRTEAFF
CDR3 DNA: TGTGCCAGCAGCTTTTCGGGGAGGACTGAAGCTTTCTTT

V gene: TRBV3-1/TRBV3-2
CDR3 length: 11
D gene: .
J gene: TRBJ2-7
clone size: .
CDR3 protein: CASSQLYEQYF
CDR3 DNA: TGTGCCAGCAGCCAACTCTACGAGCAGTACTTC